This T cell receptor (beta chain) was identified in a study of CD8 T cells in ankylosing spondylitis. Quantitative 5'-RACE with molecular barcodes generated TCR beta libraries. Via MiXCR, TCRdb re-called the 5' RACE reads, giving one row per CDR3 protein. The sample holds around 130,000 distinct CDR3 sequences, 6.5% to 9% seen once. CDR1 and CDR2 from the germline V gene are SGHRS and YFSETQ. CDR3 length: 16 amino acids. V shed 7 bases, J shed 2 bases, and the junction held 7 bases outside the gene matches. Whole-study results and caveats: Blood from ankylosing spondylitis patients appeared to carry a characteristic roughly eight-variant TCR beta motif. Disease-linked clones, CD8+, were relatively rare in peripheral blood.

This clonotype was seen at least ten times. The target antigen is unknown. The sequence derives from a male donor with ankylosing spondylitis or in good health (not recorded which). Specimen: blood, either unsorted or a sorted T cell fraction (not recorded which). The chain uses TRBV5-1 and TRBJ2-3; 13 bases line up with TRBD2. The CDR3, as DNA: TGCGCCAGCGAGACCGGGACTAGCGGGGACACAGATACGCAGTATTTT. It encodes CASETGTSGDTDTQYF. The complete variable domain, with remaining parts taken from reference TRBV5-1 and TRBJ2-3, reads KAGVTQTPRYLIKTRGQQVTLSCSPISGHRSVSWYQQTPGQGLQFLFEYFSETQRNKGNFPGRFSGRQFSNSRSEMNVSTLELGDSALYLCASETGTSGDTDTQYFGPGTRLTVL.